Given below is one TCR beta chain in context. Its antigen is unknown. One base away there is no much larger clone; base qualities are not given. Using the deep immunoSEQ assay, multiplex PCR amplified TCR CDR3 regions from genomic DNA. Extracted genomic DNA from each cell subset was distributed evenly across all wells of several immunoSEQ 96-well plates, and each plate was treated as a replicate. For sorted subsets, each replicate PCR was loaded with approximately 190 ng genomic DNA, equivalent to approximately 27,000 T cell genomes. The purified libraries were quantified using a Qubit 3.0 fluorometer, sized with a Bioanalyzer 2100, and then quantified again using the KAPA Library Quantification kit. Every immunoSEQ 96-well plate was sequenced on a dedicated single-read 150-cycle Illumina NextSeq 550 flow cell. The paper's data handling went like this. The immunoSEQ output contained only junctional sequences without quality scores, so filtering could not match that applied to full-length reads. Sequences were annotated with PyIR, a Python wrapper for IgBLAST v1.9, using IMGT germline references to assign V/J genes and CDR3. Reads with weak V/J assignments (E-value above 1e-6), missing CDR3, stop codons, out-of-frame junctions, or ambiguous translated residues were removed. A V3J clonotype was defined by an identical inferred V gene, J gene, and CDR3 amino acid sequence. Percentage overlap between repertoires was computed as shared unique clonotypes divided by the size of the smaller repertoire. Richness of each repertoire was evaluated using RTK rarefaction, the Chao1 estimator, and Recon v2.1 estimates of unobserved clonotypes. Generation probabilities were computed with OLGA for all TCRbeta clonotypes obtained by the gDNA method from four donors. TCRdb obtained this table from immuneACCESS and retained in-frame rearrangements with V and J assigned. These tables miss some clones; where compared with another copy, unresolved V genes account for less than half of the shortfall, and the remainder is unexplained. The DNA was the basis for D and trimming; V, J and clone size are from that table. This sample lists about 2 million clones; roughly 95% were detected once. Clones ranked in the top ten supply roughly 1% of the sample.

The data originate from a study of shared clonotypes between healthy human individuals (dated by TCRdb to 2020 to 2021). For the wider study: A few men and a couple of women, aged 18 to 49 years, made up the cohort. To increase sequencing depth and limit assay-specific biases, different laboratories used diverse techniques to prepare libraries and sequence TCR repertoires. Per donor, three plates each were used for CD4 naive and CD4 memory, two for CD8 naive, and one for CD8 memory. Each donor's leukapheresis produced roughly between roughly 0.85 and 10 billion PBMCs. To estimate repertoire size and how much clonotypes are shared between individuals, the study performed deep sequencing of blood TCR repertoires from about five healthy adults.

CD8 naive samples were obtained by positive selection for CCR7 among CD45RO-negative cells, yielding a CD45RA+CCR7+ population from which TemRA cells were excluded. Healthy HIV-negative adults with no recently reported acute infections or vaccinations were included as donors. All donors were Caucasian adults living in Nashville, Tennessee, USA. Blood was collected by leukapheresis, and PBMCs were isolated by Ficoll-Histopaque density gradient centrifugation and then cryopreserved in liquid nitrogen vapor phase. Analytical flow cytometry was used to check the purity and quantity of every magnetically sorted T cell population. Each sorted fraction had its genomic DNA isolated and then quantified by UV absorbance on a Nanodrop 2000c. Overall study results and their limits: Clonotypes shared by all four sorted-subset donors showed higher generation probabilities than non-shared clonotypes. Pairwise subsampling led to the expectation that sequencing depth would affect the degree of clonotype sharing among donors. Estimated clonotype richness was generally larger for naive than for memory subsets. Incomplete sequencing was indicated by rarefaction of sorted-subset datasets, despite the large sequencing depth. Across four donors, 5% to 6% of naive CD4, more than 3% of naive CD8, under 2.5% of memory CD4, and 0.3% to 0.45% of memory CD8 clonotypes were shared. Sampling was restricted to blood, and TCR repertoires in tissues likely differ from the TCR repertoires found in blood. Because the study included a small number of donors, the genetic and exposure-history diversity represented was limited.

Sequenced material: naive CD8+ T cells sorted from blood. What the cell subset or site label conveys for this sample: CD45RA+CCR7+. This TCR derives from a man younger than 35 in good health.

CDR3 protein: CASSGGDTLNTEAFF. The bases read TGTGCCAGCAGCGGGGGGGACACCCTGAACACTGAAGCTTTCTTT. The chain was built from TRBV9 and TRBJ1-1; TRBD1 is perhaps the D gene, given 6 matching bases. V is cut by 3 bases and J by 0 bases, and the space between the germline ends is 12 bases. The germline V gene gives CDR1 as SGDLS and CDR2 as YYNGEE. The CDR3 covers 15 residues, taking in both the cysteine and the phenylalanine. The retained sequence is limited to the CDR3, 45 bases, with the frame set at the first base.